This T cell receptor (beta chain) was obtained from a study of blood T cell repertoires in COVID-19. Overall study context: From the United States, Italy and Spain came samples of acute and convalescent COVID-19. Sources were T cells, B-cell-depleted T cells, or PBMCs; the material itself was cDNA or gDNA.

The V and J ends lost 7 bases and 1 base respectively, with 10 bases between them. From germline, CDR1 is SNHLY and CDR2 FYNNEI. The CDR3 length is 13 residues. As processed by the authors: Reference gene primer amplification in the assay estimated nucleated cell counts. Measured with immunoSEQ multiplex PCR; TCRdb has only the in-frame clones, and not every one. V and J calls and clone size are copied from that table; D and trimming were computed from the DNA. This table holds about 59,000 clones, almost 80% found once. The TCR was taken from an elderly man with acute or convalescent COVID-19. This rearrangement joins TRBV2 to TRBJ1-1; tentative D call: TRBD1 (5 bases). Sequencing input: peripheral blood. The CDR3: CASMQGPNTEAFF. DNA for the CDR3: TGTGCCAGCATGCAGGGCCCGAACACTGAAGCTTTCTTT.